Each of the 17 T cell receptor beta chains below was sequenced from the same sample in a study of cytomegalovirus exposure and HLA in healthy donors. The PCR made use of 60 Vbeta and 13 Jbeta primers. Assay used: immunoSEQ multiplex PCR; TCRdb lists only in-frame clones, some missing. The table has some 180,000 clones, roughly 74% seen once; the top ten hold less than 2%. The sample was PBMCs. The source is a woman in her 30s in good health and CMV-seronegative.

This clone showed up just a few times. At one of its ends the junction is not consistent with the germline gene, which may arise from a read error. The chain links TRBV7-9 to TRBJ1-1; 9 bases agree with TRBD1. The CDR3 loop spans 18 amino acids. Germline values: CDR1 SEHNR, CDR2 FQNEAQ (reference sequence). CDR3 in amino acids: CSSSSPQTGGELNTEAFF. The CDR3 DNA sequence: TGTTCCAGCAGCTCCCCCCAGACAGGGGGGGAGTTAAACACTGAAGCTTTCTTT.

The chain links TRBV4-1 to TRBJ2-7; maybe TRBD2 (5 bases). Trimming cost V 0 bases and J 3 bases, with 12 bases left between them. The V gene's germline CDR1 is MGHRA and CDR2 YSYEKL. The CDR3 totals 15 residues. The CDR3 spells CASSQDLDSHYEQYF. The CDR3 DNA sequence: TGCGCCAGCAGCCAAGATTTGGACTCGCACTACGAGCAGTACTTC.

The J gene is TRBJ1-4, the V gene TRBV7-2; D is unclear. Trimming shortened V by 1 base and J by 8 bases, and 14 bases separated the two germline ends. Germline V lookup: CDR1 SGHTA, CDR2 FQGNSA. The CDR3 totals 15 residues. For the CDR3, the DNA is TGTGCCAGCAGCTTAGTCGCAGCCGACTCAGAAAAACTGTTTTTT. Protein product: CASSLVAADSEKLFF.

This sequence joins TRBV9 and TRBJ2-1; D perhaps matches TRBD2 (5 bases). Trimming took off 2 bases at V and 5 bases at J, with 11 bases between the two ends. The CDR3 sequence is 14 residues long. Per germline, CDR1 SGDLS and CDR2 YYNGEE. The CDR3 bases are TGTGCCAGCAGCGTGGTGACTACCAACAATGAGCAGTTCTTC. Translation: CASSVVTTNNEQFF.

There are a few counts of this clone. This sequence joins TRBV7-9 and TRBJ2-7; D possibly corresponds to TRBD1 (5 bases). The germline V gene has CDR1 SEHNR and CDR2 FQNEAQ (reference sequence). This CDR3 comprises 12 residues. The germline V and J ends were trimmed by 3 bases and 13 bases, with 16 bases remaining between them. The CDR3 region has the DNA TGTGCCAGCAGCTTCCAAAGGGGAAAGTACTACTTC. It codes for CASSFQRGKYYF.

This clone was counted between two and nine times. The chain joins TRBV6-1 to TRBJ2-2; the match to TRBD1 covers 9 bases. Germline-derived CDR1 and CDR2 are MNHNS and SASEGT. This CDR3 spans 15 amino acids. Trimming cost V 6 bases and J 6 bases; bases outside gene matches: 8. The CDR3 reads CASRPGQGEPGELFF. In nucleotides, the CDR3 is TGTGCCAGCAGACCGGGACAGGGAGAGCCCGGGGAGCTGTTTTTT.

The chain couples TRBV4-2 to TRBJ1-2, with TRBD1 as a possible D gene (6 bases). Per germline, CDR1 LGHNA and CDR2 YNFKEQ. V shed 6 bases and J shed 0 bases, with 11 bases lying between them. The CDR3 length is 14 residues. CDR3 protein: CASRPGGPNYGYTF. The CDR3 nucleotides are TGTGCCAGCAGACCCGGGGGGCCTAACTATGGCTACACCTTC.

V usage is TRBV11-2 and J usage is TRBJ1-2; a weak D match, TRBD1 (5 bases). V was trimmed by 8 bases and J by 0 bases, leaving 13 bases between them. The CDR3 sequence is 14 residues long. In germline, CDR1 is SGHAT, CDR2 FQNNGV. CDR3 loop: CASGYLRANYGYTF. The CDR3 nucleotides are TGTGCCAGCGGTTACCTCAGGGCTAACTATGGCTACACCTTC.

The chain is built from TRBV5-6 and TRBJ1-1; no firm D call. Germline loops: CDR1 SGHDT, CDR2 YYEEEE. Trimming took off 4 bases at V and 5 bases at J, with 6 bases between the two ends. There are 11 residues in the CDR3. The CDR3 sequence: CASSLRTEAFF. The CDR3 nucleotides read TGTGCCAGCAGCCTCCGGACTGAAGCTTTCTTT.

The gene calls are TRBV13 and TRBJ2-1; tentatively, D is TRBD1 (7 bases). The germline V gene has CDR1 PRHDT and CDR2 FYEKMQ (reference sequence). The CDR3 extends over 15 amino acids. Trimming removed 2 bases from V and 4 bases from J, with 12 bases in between. CDR3 protein: CASSLPAGGYNEQFF. DNA of the CDR3: TGTGCCAGCAGCTTACCCGCAGGGGGGTACAATGAGCAGTTCTTC.

V and J are TRBV11-3 and TRBJ2-5, with 8 bases lining up with TRBD1. From germline, CDR1 is SGHNT and CDR2 YENEEA. CDR3 size: 15 residues. V lost 5 bases, J lost 3 bases, and 8 bases stayed unmatched. The CDR3, as DNA: TGTGCCAGCAGCCCAAGAGGGGACAGGAAAGAGACCCAGTACTTC. Protein product: CASSPRGDRKETQYF.

This chain links TRBV4-2 with TRBJ2-1; D uncertain. CDR1 is LGHNA and CDR2 is YNFKEQ in the germline V gene. CDR3 length: 16 residues. V was cut by 0 bases and J by 2 bases, with 11 bases left in between. CDR3 DNA sequence: TGTGCCAGCAGCCAAGATGGAAGTAGCCCCTACAATGAGCAGTTCTTC. It codes for CASSQDGSSPYNEQFF.

The rearrangement joins TRBV27 to TRBJ2-4; a possible D gene is TRBD2 (5 bases). The germline gives CDR1 MNHEY, CDR2 SMNVEV (reference sequence). The length of the CDR3 is 16 residues. V lost 4 bases, J lost 0 bases, and 13 bases lay in between. The CDR3 region is CASSSLLAGAKNIQYF. CDR3 sequence (DNA): TGTGCCAGCAGTTCCCTCCTTGCGGGAGCCAAAAACATTCAGTACTTC.

The chain uses TRBV19 and TRBJ2-7, with 7 bases matching TRBD1. V shed 1 base and J 3 bases; nucleotides not matched to a gene: 3. This CDR3 spans 14 amino acids. CDR1 is LNHDA and CDR2 is SQIVND in the germline V gene (reference sequence). The CDR3, as DNA: TGTGCCAGTAGTATAGTGGGACAGAACTACGAGCAGTACTTC. Its protein is CASSIVGQNYEQYF.

CDR3 in DNA: TGTGCCAGCAGCTACAGCTCCTACGAGCAGTACTTC. Its translation is CASSYSSYEQYF. The rearrangement joins TRBV5-6 to TRBJ2-7, with D unresolved. V was pared by 3 bases and J by 0 bases, with 4 bases between. Germline loops: CDR1 SGHDT, CDR2 YYEEEE. This CDR3 comprises 12 residues.

This rearrangement joins TRBV5-1 to TRBJ1-3; the match to TRBD1 covers 8 bases. The CDR3 is 17 amino acids. Germline values: CDR1 SGHRS, CDR2 YFSETQ. Trimming removed 0 bases from V and 1 base from J; junction bases left unmatched: 6. CDR3 coding DNA: TGCGCCAGCAGCTTGGCCCGGCAGGGGGCTTCTGGAAACACCATATATTTT. Translation gives CASSLARQGASGNTIYF.

V is TRBV7-9 and J is TRBJ2-7; D may be TRBD2 (5 bases). V dropped 4 bases and J dropped 5 bases, with 15 bases sitting between them. Germline assignment: CDR1 SEHNR and CDR2 FQNEAQ (reference sequence). This CDR3 is 14 amino acids long. CDR3 nucleotide sequence: TGTGCCAGCAGCTCCACCCCCGGGCGGGACGAGCAGTACTTC. It is translated as CASSSTPGRDEQYF.